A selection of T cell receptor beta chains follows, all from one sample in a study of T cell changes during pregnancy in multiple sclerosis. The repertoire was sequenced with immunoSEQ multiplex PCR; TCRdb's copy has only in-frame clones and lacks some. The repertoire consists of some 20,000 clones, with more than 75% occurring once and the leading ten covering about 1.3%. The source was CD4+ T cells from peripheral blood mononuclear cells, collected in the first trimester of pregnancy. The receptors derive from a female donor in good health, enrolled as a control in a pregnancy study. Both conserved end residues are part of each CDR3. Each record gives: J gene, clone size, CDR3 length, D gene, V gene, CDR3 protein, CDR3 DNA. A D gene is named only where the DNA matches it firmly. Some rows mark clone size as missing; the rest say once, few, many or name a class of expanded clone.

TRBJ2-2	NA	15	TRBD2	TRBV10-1	CASSELPGGPGELFF	TGCGCCAGCAGTGAGTTACCGGGGGGTCCCGGGGAGCTGTTTTTT
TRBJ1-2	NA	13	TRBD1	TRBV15	CATSRDYQDRTNF	TGTGCCACCAGCAGAGATTATCAGGACAGGACTAACTTC
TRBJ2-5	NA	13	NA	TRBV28	CASSLISRGTQYF	TGTGCCAGCAGTTTAATTAGTCGGGGGACCCAGTACTTC
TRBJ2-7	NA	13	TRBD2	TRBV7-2	CASSLQTSGEQYF	TGTGCCAGCAGCTTACAGACTAGCGGCGAGCAGTACTTC
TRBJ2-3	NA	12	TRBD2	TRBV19	CASSPGGGTQYF	TGTGCCAGTAGCCCTGGGGGGGGTACGCAGTATTTT
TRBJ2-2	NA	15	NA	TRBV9	CASSVSVQGTGELFF	TGTGCCAGCAGCGTGTCGGTCCAGGGCACCGGGGAGCTGTTTTTT
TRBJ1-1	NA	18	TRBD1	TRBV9	CASSVGTGGDVDRTEAFF	TGTGCCAGCAGCGTAGGGACAGGGGGTGATGTGGATCGGACTGAAGCTTTCTTT
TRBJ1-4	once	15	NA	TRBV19	CASSRFGGAEEKLFF	TGTGCCAGTAGTAGGTTTGGGGGGGCCGAAGAAAAACTGTTTTTT
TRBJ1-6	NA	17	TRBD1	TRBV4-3	CASSQDGGGQGYSPLHF	TGCGCCAGCAGCCAAGATGGAGGCGGACAGGGCTATTCACCCCTCCACTTT
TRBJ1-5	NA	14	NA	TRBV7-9	CASSTDTSNQPQHF	TGTGCCAGCAGTACCGACACTAGCAATCAGCCCCAGCATTTT
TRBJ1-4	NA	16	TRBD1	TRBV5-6	CASSNRQGLGNEKLFF	TGTGCCAGCAGCAATCGACAGGGGCTGGGTAATGAAAAACTGTTTTTT
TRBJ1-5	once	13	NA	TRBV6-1	CALGVGFNQPQHF	TGTGCCCTAGGGGTGGGGTTCAATCAGCCCCAGCATTTT
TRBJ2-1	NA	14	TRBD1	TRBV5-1	CASSPDREGNEQFF	TGCGCCAGCAGCCCGGACAGGGAAGGCAATGAGCAGTTCTTC
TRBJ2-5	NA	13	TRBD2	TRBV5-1	CASGAGAQETQYF	TGCGCCAGCGGAGCGGGAGCTCAAGAGACCCAGTACTTC